The rows below give T cell receptor beta chains drawn from one sample of a study of relationships among human T cell subsets. MiXCR, applied by TCRdb to the multiplex PCR reads, yields one record per CDR3 protein. The repertoire includes about 13,000 distinct CDR3 sequences, around 69% of them detected once, and 25% to 30% sits in the top ten. Sample: CD4+ Th1 cells sorted from blood. The source of these receptors is a man aged 35-49 years in good health. Both conserved end residues are part of each CDR3. The D gene is left open where the match is weak. Clone size is shown for a subset of rows, as once, few, many or a class of expanded clone.

>TRBJ1-3|NA|15|TRBV11-2|NA
TGTGCCAGCAGCTTAGATGGGGTTTCTGGGAACACCATATATTTT
CASSLDGVSGNTIYF
>TRBJ2-1|NA|11|TRBV28|NA
TGTGCCAGCAGTTTGGAGGATGAGCAGTTCTTC
CASSLEDEQFF
>TRBJ2-3|once|12|TRBV7-9|NA
TGTGCCAGCAGCTTTCCCACGGATACGCAGTATTTT
CASSFPTDTQYF
>TRBJ2-5|NA|13|TRBV18|NA
TGTGCCAGCTCACCATCGGTGGGTGAGACCCAGTACTTC
CASSPSVGETQYF
>TRBJ2-5|NA|14|TRBV28|NA
TGTGCCAGCAGTTTCGGTGGCCAACAAGAGACCCAGTACTTC
CASSFGGQQETQYF
>TRBJ2-7|few|14|TRBV29-1|NA
TGCAGCGTTGCCCTAGGGGACGGACCTTACGAGCAGTACTTC
CSVALGDGPYEQYF
>TRBJ2-1|NA|16|TRBV4-1|NA
TGCGCCAGCAGCCAAGAGGCCAGGCGCTCCTACAATGAGCAGTTCTTC
CASSQEARRSYNEQFF
>TRBJ2-4|NA|13|TRBV14|NA
TGTGCCAGCAGCCAAGATCACCGGGGCATTCAGTACTTC
CASSQDHRGIQYF
>TRBJ2-2|NA|15|TRBV2|NA
TGTGCCAGCAGTGAATTAGCCGGGAGAGCCGGGGAGCTGTTTTTT
CASSELAGRAGELFF
>TRBJ1-5|once|15|TRBV28|NA
TGTGCCAGCAGTTTACCTCAGGGGAACAATCAGCCCCAGCATTTT
CASSLPQGNNQPQHF
>TRBJ2-3|once|16|TRBV11-2|TRBD2
TGTGCCAGCAGCTTAGATCGAACTAGCGGGGGAGATACGCAGTATTTT
CASSLDRTSGGDTQYF
>TRBJ1-5|NA|15|TRBV5-5|NA
TGTGCCAGCAGCTTAATCGACGGCGGGAATCAGCCCCAGCATTTT
CASSLIDGGNQPQHF
>TRBJ1-1|few|15|TRBV28|NA
TGTGCCAGCAGTTTATACCGCGTCCGAGGAACTGAAGCTTTCTTT
CASSLYRVRGTEAFF